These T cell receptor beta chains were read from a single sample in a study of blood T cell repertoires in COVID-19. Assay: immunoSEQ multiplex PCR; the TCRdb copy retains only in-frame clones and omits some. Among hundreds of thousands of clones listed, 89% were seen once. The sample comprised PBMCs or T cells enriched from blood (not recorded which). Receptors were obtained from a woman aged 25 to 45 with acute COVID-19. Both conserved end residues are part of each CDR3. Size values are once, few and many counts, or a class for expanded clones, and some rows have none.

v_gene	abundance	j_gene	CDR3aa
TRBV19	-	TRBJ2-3	CASSWRGGPTDTQYF
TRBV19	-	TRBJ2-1	CASTAGGSPVSYNEQFF
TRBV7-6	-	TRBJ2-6	CASSLEAVSGANVLTF
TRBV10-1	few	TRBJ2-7	CASGQGYEQYF
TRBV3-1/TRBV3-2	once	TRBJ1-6	CASSLDRGNSPLHF
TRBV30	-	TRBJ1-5	CAWGDSSNQPQHF
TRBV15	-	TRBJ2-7	CATSRVPRYEQYF
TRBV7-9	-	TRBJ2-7	CASSTGSFYEQYF
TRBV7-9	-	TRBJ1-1	CASSPLRTGVSEAFF
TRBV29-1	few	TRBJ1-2	CSVEDDGSYGYTF
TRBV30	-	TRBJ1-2	CACNRDITNYGYTF
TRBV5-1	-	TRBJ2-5	CASSLAGPLGKETQYF
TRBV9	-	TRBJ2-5	CASSVVPGAWETQYF
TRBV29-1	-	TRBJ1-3	CSVVGRDSGNTIYF
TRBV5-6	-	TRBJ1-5	CASSLGAGYSNQPQHF
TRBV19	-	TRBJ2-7	CASSIPKEGGSYEQYF
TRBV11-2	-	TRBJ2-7	CASSPGQVLSYEQYF
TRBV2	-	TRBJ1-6	CASSAGPGRNSPLHF
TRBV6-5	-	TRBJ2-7	CASSRNRDRGHEQYF
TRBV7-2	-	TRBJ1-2	CASNRKRGGADSYGYTF
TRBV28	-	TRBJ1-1	CASSYYREGTEAFF
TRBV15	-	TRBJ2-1	CATSRERQRNEQFF
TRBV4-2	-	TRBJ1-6	CASDSGSYNSPLHF
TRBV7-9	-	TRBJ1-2	CASSLAGGQGGYTF
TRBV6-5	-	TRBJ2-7	CASTPDRFTYEQYF
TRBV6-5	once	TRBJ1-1	CASNPGRPMNTEAFF
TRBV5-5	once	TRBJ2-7	CASSLSWTGDYEQYF
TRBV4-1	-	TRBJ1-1	CASSHDRGRTEAFF
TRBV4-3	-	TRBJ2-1	CASSQGLRYEQFF